This T cell receptor beta chain was sequenced in a study of blood T cell repertoires in COVID-19. Sequenced by immunoSEQ multiplex PCR; TCRdb stores in-frame clones only, minus some. The table includes about 310,000 clones, 89% detected once. CDR3 length equals 15 residues. V was trimmed by 2 bases and J by 3 bases, leaving 13 bases between them. Germline V gene lookup returns CDR1 MNHNY and CDR2 SVGAGI (reference sequence). Sequenced material: PBMCs or T cells enriched from blood (not recorded which). The chain uses TRBV6-6 and TRBJ1-2; D may be TRBD1 (6 bases). This TCR came from a woman between 35 and 50 years old who had recovered from COVID-19. CDR3 in amino acids: CASSYEGGLDYGYTF. CDR3 in DNA: TGTGCCAGCAGTTACGAAGGGGGTTTGGACTATGGCTACACCTTC.